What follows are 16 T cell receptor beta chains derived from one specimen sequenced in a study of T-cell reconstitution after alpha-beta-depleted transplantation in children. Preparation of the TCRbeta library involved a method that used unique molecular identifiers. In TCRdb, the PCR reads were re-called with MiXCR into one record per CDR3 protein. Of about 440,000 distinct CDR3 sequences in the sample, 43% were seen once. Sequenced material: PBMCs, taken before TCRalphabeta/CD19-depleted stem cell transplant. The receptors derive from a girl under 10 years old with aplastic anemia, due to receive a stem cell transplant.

The DNA for the CDR3 is TGTGCCAGCAGCTTATCTGCAGGAGCCGGGGAGACCCAGTACTTC. Its translation is CASSLSAGAGETQYF. The rearrangement uses TRBV7-6 and TRBJ2-5; D is unresolved. The CDR3 covers 15 residues. Trimming cost V 2 bases and J 5 bases, with 15 bases left between them. Germline V lookup: CDR1 SGHVS, CDR2 FNYEAQ.

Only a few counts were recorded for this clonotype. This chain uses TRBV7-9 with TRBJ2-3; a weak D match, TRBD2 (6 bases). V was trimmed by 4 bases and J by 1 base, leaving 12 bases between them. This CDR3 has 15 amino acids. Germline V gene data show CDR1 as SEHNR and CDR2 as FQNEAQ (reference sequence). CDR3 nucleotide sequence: TGTGCCAGCAGCTGGGGGGTGACGCGCACAGATACGCAGTATTTT. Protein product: CASSWGVTRTDTQYF.

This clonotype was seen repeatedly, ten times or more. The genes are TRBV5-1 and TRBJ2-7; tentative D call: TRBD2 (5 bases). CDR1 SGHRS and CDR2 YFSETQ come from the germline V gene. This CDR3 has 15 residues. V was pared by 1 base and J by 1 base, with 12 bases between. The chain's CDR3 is CASSLRRERSYEQYF. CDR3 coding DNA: TGCGCCAGCAGCTTGAGAAGGGAGCGGTCCTACGAGCAGTACTTC.

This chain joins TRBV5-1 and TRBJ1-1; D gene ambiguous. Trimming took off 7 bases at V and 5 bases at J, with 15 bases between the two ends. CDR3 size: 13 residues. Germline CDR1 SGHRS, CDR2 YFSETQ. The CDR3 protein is CASHWAERTEAFF. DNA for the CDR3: TGCGCCAGCCACTGGGCCGAGAGGACTGAAGCTTTCTTT.

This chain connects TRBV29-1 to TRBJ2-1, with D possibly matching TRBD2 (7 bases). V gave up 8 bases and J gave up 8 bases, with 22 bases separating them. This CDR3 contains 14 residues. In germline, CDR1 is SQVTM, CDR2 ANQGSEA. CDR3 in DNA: TGCAGCATGTGGGGGCGGGAGTATGAAGATGAGCAGTTCTTC. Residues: CSMWGREYEDEQFF.

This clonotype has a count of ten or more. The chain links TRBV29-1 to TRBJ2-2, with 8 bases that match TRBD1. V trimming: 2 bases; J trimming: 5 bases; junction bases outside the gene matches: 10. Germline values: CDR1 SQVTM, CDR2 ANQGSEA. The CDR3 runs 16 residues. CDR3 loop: CSVESPGQGKTGELFF. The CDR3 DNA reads TGCAGCGTTGAATCCCCTGGACAGGGAAAAACCGGGGAGCTGTTTTTT.

The CDR3 DNA sequence: TGTGCCAGCAGTGCTCAGGGGGCTTACGAGCAGTACTTC. Translated, it gives CASSAQGAYEQYF. This chain uses TRBV27 with TRBJ2-7, with 8 bases that match TRBD1. The CDR3 consists of 13 residues. V trimming: 5 bases; J trimming: 4 bases; junction bases outside the gene matches: 4. Per germline, CDR1 MNHEY and CDR2 SMNVEV (reference sequence).

The CDR3 loop reads CASSQIRGLNTEAFF. CDR3 DNA: TGTGCCAGCAGTCAGATACGGGGGTTGAACACTGAAGCTTTCTTT. This rearrangement joins TRBV6-2 or TRBV6-3 to TRBJ1-1; D possibly corresponds to TRBD1 (5 bases). The CDR3 is 15 amino acids. V was shortened by 5 bases and J by 0 bases, with 13 bases between the two germline ends. Per germline, CDR1 MNHEY and CDR2 SVGEGT.

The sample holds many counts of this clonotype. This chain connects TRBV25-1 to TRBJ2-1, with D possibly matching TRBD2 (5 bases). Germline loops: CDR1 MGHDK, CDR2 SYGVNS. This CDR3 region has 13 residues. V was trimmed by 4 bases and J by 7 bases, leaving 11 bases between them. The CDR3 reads CASSGPEGNEQFF. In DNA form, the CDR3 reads TGTGCCAGCAGTGGGCCTGAGGGAAATGAGCAGTTCTTC. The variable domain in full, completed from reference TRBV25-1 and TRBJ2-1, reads EADIYQTPRYLVIGTGKKITLECSQTMGHDKMYWYQQDPGMELHLIHYSYGVNSTEKGDLSSESTVSRIRTEHFPLTLESARPSHTSQYLCASSGPEGNEQFFGPGTRLTVL.

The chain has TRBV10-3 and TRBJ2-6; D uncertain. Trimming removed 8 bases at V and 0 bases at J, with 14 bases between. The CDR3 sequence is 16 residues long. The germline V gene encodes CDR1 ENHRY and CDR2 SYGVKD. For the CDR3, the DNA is TGTGCCATCGGACGCGGCTACGGCTCTGGGGCCAACGTCCTGACTTTC. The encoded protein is CAIGRGYGSGANVLTF.

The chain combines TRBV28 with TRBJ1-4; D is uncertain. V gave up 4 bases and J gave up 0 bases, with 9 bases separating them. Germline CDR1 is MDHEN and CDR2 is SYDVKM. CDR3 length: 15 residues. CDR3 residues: CASSSPVSTNEKLFF. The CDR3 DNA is TGTGCCAGCAGTTCCCCAGTCTCAACTAATGAAAAACTGTTTTTT.

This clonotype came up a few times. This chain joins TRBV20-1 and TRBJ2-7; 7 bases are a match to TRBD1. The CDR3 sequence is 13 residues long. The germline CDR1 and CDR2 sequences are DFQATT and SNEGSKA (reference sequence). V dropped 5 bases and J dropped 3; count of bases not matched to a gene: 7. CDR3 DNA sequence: TGCAGTGCTGGTAAGGGACAGATCTACGAGCAGTACTTC. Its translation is CSAGKGQIYEQYF.

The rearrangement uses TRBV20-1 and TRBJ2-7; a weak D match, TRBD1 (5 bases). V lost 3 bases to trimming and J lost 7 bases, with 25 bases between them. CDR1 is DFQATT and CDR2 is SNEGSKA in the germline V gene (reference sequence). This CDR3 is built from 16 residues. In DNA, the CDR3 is TGCAGTGCTAGGGGGCCGGGTCAGGGCTCCTGGTGGGAGCAGTACTTC. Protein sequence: CSARGPGQGSWWEQYF.

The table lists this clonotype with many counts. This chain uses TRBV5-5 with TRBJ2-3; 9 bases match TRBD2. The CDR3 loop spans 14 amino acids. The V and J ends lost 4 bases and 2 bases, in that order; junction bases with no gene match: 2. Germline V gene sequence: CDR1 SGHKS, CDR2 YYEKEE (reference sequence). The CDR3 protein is CASSRTSDTDTQYF. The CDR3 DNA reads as TGTGCCAGCAGCCGGACTAGCGACACAGATACGCAGTATTTT.

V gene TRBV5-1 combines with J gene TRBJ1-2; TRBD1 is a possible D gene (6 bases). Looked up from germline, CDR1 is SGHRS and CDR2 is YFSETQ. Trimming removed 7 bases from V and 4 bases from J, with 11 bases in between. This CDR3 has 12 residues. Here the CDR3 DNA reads TGCGCCAGCGTGGGGGCCGGCTATGGCTACACCTTC. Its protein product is CASVGAGYGYTF.

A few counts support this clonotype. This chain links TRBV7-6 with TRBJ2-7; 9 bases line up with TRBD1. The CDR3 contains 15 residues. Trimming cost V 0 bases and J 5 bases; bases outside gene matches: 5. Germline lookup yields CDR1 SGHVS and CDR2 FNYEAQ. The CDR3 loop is CASSLAGTGIHEQYF. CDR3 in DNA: TGTGCCAGCAGCTTAGCCGGGACAGGGATACACGAGCAGTACTTC.